A single T cell receptor (beta chain) is shown here with its context. Its matching antigen is unknown. The germline V gene has CDR1 SEHNR and CDR2 FQNEAQ (reference sequence). CDR3 length equals 15 residues. The junction had 6 bases not matched to a gene; V was cut back by 3 bases and J by 7 bases. This table comes from immunoSEQ multiplex PCR, and its TCRdb copy is limited to in-frame clones, with some not included. The profile shows roughly 53,000 clones, around 80% of them singletons. The data derive from a study of PD-1 blockade in mismatch repair-deficient tumors. On the study more broadly: Patients had more than ten mismatch repair-deficient cancer types, all previously treated and progressing. Whole-study findings and limits: Tumor-resident clones, often undetectable pretreatment in blood, expanded then contracted after pembrolizumab.

This clonotype originated in an adult with mismatch repair-deficient cancer. The chain combines TRBV7-9 with TRBJ2-1, with 10 bases aligning to TRBD2. Sequenced here: peripheral blood, sampled 4 weeks after starting pembrolizumab. Here the CDR3 DNA reads TGTGCCAGCAGCTTCTCCGGGACTAGCGTTAATGAGCAGTTCTTC. The encoded protein is CASSFSGTSVNEQFF.